This is a list of T cell receptor beta chains from one sample in a study of shared clonotypes between healthy human individuals. Produced via immunoSEQ multiplex PCR; TCRdb's table is partial and in-frame only. The data hold 950,000 to 1,200,000 clones, with approximately 80% observed a single time. What was sequenced was memory CD4+ T cells from PBMCs. Source of these receptors: a man between 18 and 29 years old in good health. Some clones in this sample may be carry-over from other donors' samples. CDR3s include the opening cysteine and the closing phenylalanine or tryptophan. Fields, in order: V gene, J gene, clone size, D gene, CDR3 protein, CDR3 DNA. A D gene is named only where the DNA matches it firmly. Some rows have no size entry. The others give once, few or many, or a class for an expanded clone.

TRBV5-1	TRBJ2-7	-	-	CASSIGTVSSYEQYF	TGCGCCAGCAGCATAGGGACTGTAAGCTCCTACGAGCAGTACTTC
TRBV30	TRBJ1-2	-	-	CAWSDYGYTF	TGTGCCTGGAGTGATTATGGCTACACCTTC
TRBV7-2	TRBJ2-3	-	-	CASSLAQARADTQYF	TGTGCCAGCAGCTTAGCACAGGCTAGGGCAGATACGCAGTATTTT
TRBV27	TRBJ1-3	-	-	CASSSLSGVGNTIYF	TGTGCCAGCAGTTCCCTGTCGGGGGTCGGAAACACCATATATTTT
TRBV6-6	TRBJ2-3	once	-	CASSGTTPSTDTQYF	TGTGCCAGCAGCGGGACAACCCCTAGCACAGATACGCAGTATTTT
TRBV25-1	TRBJ2-7	-	TRBD2	CASSAGLAGVDKQYF	TGTGCCAGCAGTGCCGGACTAGCGGGAGTCGACAAGCAGTACTTC
TRBV5-1	TRBJ2-1	-	-	CASSLVPGGGTSYNEQFF	TGCGCCAGCAGCTTGGTGCCGGGGGGCGGGACGTCCTACAATGAGCAGTTCTTC
TRBV9	TRBJ1-2	-	-	CASSPREAGRNYGYTF	TGTGCCAGCAGCCCCCGTGAGGCGGGACGAAATTATGGCTACACCTTC
TRBV4-3	TRBJ2-3	-	-	CASSQDPRGRNTDTQYF	TGCGCCAGCAGCCAAGATCCCAGGGGACGGAACACAGATACGCAGTATTTT
TRBV18	TRBJ2-7	-	-	CASSPDHTGGDEQYF	TGTGCCAGCTCACCCGACCATACAGGTGGGGACGAGCAGTACTTC
TRBV11-2	TRBJ2-3	-	TRBD2	CASSPYGGNTDTQYF	TGTGCCAGCAGCCCTTACGGGGGGAACACAGATACGCAGTATTTT
TRBV7-2	TRBJ2-7	-	TRBD2	CASSVSSGSSYEQYF	TGTGCCAGCAGCGTGTCTAGCGGGAGTAGCTACGAGCAGTACTTC
TRBV5-1	TRBJ2-3	-	TRBD2	CASSRLAGEPDTQYF	TGCGCCAGCAGCCGACTAGCGGGGGAACCCGATACGCAGTATTTT
TRBV4-1	TRBJ1-5	-	-	CASSQSSTGVGPQHF	TGCGCCAGCAGCCAGAGTTCAACAGGAGTTGGGCCCCAGCATTTT
TRBV7-9	TRBJ2-7	-	-	CASSQDPTYEQYF	TGTGCCAGCAGCCAGGACCCAACCTACGAGCAGTACTTC
TRBV2	TRBJ1-2	-	TRBD1	CASSDSQGEYDGYTF	TGTGCCAGCAGTGACAGTCAGGGGGAATATGATGGCTACACCTTC
TRBV5-6	TRBJ1-1	-	TRBD1	CASSLTGATEAFF	TGTGCCAGCAGCTTAACAGGGGCGACTGAAGCTTTCTTT
TRBV2	TRBJ1-5	-	TRBD1	CASSEGQQYSNQPQHF	TGTGCCAGCAGTGAGGGACAGCAGTATAGCAACCAGCCCCAGCATTTT
TRBV18	TRBJ1-1	-	-	CASSSAGLNTEAFF	TGTGCCAGCTCATCGGCAGGGCTGAACACTGAAGCTTTCTTT
TRBV15	TRBJ2-2	-	-	CATSRGWGTGELFF	TGTGCCACCAGCAGAGGGTGGGGAACCGGGGAGCTGTTTTTT
TRBV28	TRBJ1-5	-	-	CASSLRQFDQPQHF	TGTGCCAGCAGTTTAAGACAGTTCGATCAGCCCCAGCATTTT
TRBV7-9	TRBJ1-2	-	-	CASSLGGSFSNYGYTF	TGTGCCAGCAGCTTAGGTGGGAGTTTTTCCAACTATGGCTACACCTTC
TRBV4-2	TRBJ2-3	-	-	CASSRQGSTDTQYF	TGTGCCAGCAGCCGCCAGGGATCCACAGATACGCAGTATTTT
TRBV7-2	TRBJ2-1	-	TRBD2	CASSLGPSGSYNEQFF	TGTGCCAGCAGCCTAGGGCCTAGCGGGTCGTACAATGAGCAGTTCTTC
TRBV7-8	TRBJ2-7	-	TRBD1	CASSADRFSYEQYF	TGTGCCAGCAGCGCGGACAGGTTCTCCTACGAGCAGTACTTC
TRBV21-1	TRBJ1-1	-	-	CASSKPVYAVNTEAFF	TGTGCCAGCAGCAAACCGGTATACGCTGTCAACACTGAAGCTTTCTTT
TRBV4-1	TRBJ2-7	-	-	CASSQEGSSGSYEQYF	TGCGCCAGCAGCCAAGAGGGGAGTTCTGGCTCCTACGAGCAGTACTTC
TRBV5-1	TRBJ2-2	-	TRBD2	CASSLLAGDTGELFF	TGCGCCAGCAGCTTACTAGCGGGAGACACCGGGGAGCTGTTTTTT
TRBV28	TRBJ1-4	few	TRBD1	CASRGQGDEKLFF	TGTGCCAGCCGTGGACAGGGGGATGAAAAACTGTTTTTT
TRBV5-6	TRBJ2-1	once	TRBD2	CASSLGGRENNEQFF	TGTGCCAGCAGCTTGGGAGGGAGGGAGAACAATGAGCAGTTCTTC
TRBV18	TRBJ1-5	few	-	CASSPQGREPQHF	TGTGCCAGCTCACCGCAGGGCCGGGAGCCCCAGCATTTT
TRBV30	TRBJ2-3	-	-	CAWSETGGGADTQYF	TGTGCCTGGAGCGAAACAGGGGGGGGAGCAGATACGCAGTATTTT
TRBV7-6	TRBJ2-3	-	-	CASSLGGTDTQYF	TGTGCCAGCAGCTTAGGGGGCACAGATACGCAGTATTTT
TRBV7-3	TRBJ2-3	-	TRBD2	CASSSGTSGYTDTQYF	TGTGCCAGCAGCTCCGGGACTAGCGGTTACACAGATACGCAGTATTTT
TRBV19	TRBJ1-1	few	-	CASIPPSNTEAFF	TGTGCCAGTATCCCCCCTTCGAACACTGAAGCTTTCTTT
TRBV6-6	TRBJ1-3	-	-	CASRELTGNTIYF	TGTGCCAGCAGGGAACTAACTGGAAACACCATATATTTT
TRBV30	TRBJ1-2	-	TRBD1	CAWSAGTGNGYTF	TGTGCCTGGAGTGCAGGGACAGGGAACGGCTACACCTTC
TRBV10-3	TRBJ2-2	-	-	CAISEVRALNTGELFF	TGTGCCATCAGTGAGGTTAGGGCCCTGAACACCGGGGAGCTGTTTTTT
TRBV5-1	TRBJ1-4	-	-	CASRQTGPTNEKLFF	TGCGCCAGCAGACAAACAGGGCCAACTAATGAAAAACTGTTTTTT
TRBV7-8	TRBJ2-3	-	-	CASSLAAGASTDTQYF	TGTGCCAGCAGCTTAGCGGCGGGGGCTAGCACAGATACGCAGTATTTT
TRBV7-6	TRBJ2-3	-	TRBD2	CASSLATSGSTDTQYF	TGTGCCAGCAGCTTAGCAACTAGCGGTAGCACAGATACGCAGTATTTT
TRBV6-6	TRBJ2-7	-	-	CATRGPNFSYEQYF	TGTGCCACCCGGGGTCCGAACTTCTCCTACGAGCAGTACTTC
TRBV18	TRBJ2-1	-	TRBD2	CASSESGLAGSEQFF	TGTGCCAGCTCGGAGTCAGGGCTAGCGGGGAGTGAGCAGTTCTTC
TRBV19	TRBJ1-5	few	-	CASSIVGTHHGQPQHF	TGTGCCAGTAGTATAGTTGGCACACACCACGGTCAGCCCCAGCATTTT
TRBV5-6	TRBJ2-3	few	-	CASSLFWAGTDTQYF	TGTGCCAGCAGCTTGTTCTGGGCTGGCACAGATACGCAGTATTTT
TRBV29-1	TRBJ2-5	few	-	CSVDSTRETQYF	TGCAGCGTTGATAGCACTCGGGAGACCCAGTACTTC